Each of the 14 T cell receptor beta chains below was sequenced from the same sample in a study of shared clonotypes between healthy human individuals. Profiled with immunoSEQ multiplex PCR; TCRdb holds only in-frame clones, not every one. The sample lists roughly 2.2 million clones, approximately 93% occurring once. The sequenced sample was naive CD4+ T cells from PBMCs. The subset was: CD45RA+ positively selected. Receptors were obtained from a man aged 18 to 35 in good health. Some clones in this sample may be carry-over from other donors' samples.

In nucleotides, the CDR3 is TGCGCCAGCAGCGACGGGACAGCAAATAACTATGGCTACACCTTC. Translated, it gives CASSDGTANNYGYTF. The rearrangement joins TRBV5-1 to TRBJ1-2; 7 bases map to TRBD1. Germline CDR1 reads SGHRS; CDR2 reads YFSETQ. This CDR3 contains 15 residues. Trimming at V came to 4 bases and at J to 1 base, leaving 7 bases not matched to a gene.

The gene calls are TRBV2 and TRBJ2-7; tentative D call: TRBD2 (6 bases). The V end lost 6 bases, the J end lost 3 bases, and 15 bases lay between the germline ends. The germline CDR1 and CDR2 sequences are SNHLY and FYNNEI. This CDR3 comprises 14 residues. The CDR3 is CASSPRLASYEQYF. In DNA form, the CDR3 reads TGTGCCAGCAGCCCCCGGCTAGCGAGCTACGAGCAGTACTTC.

The chain combines TRBV7-2 with TRBJ1-1; TRBD1 might be the D (5 bases). The ends were cut back, 5 bases at V and 4 bases at J, with 11 bases in the middle. This CDR3 region has 13 residues. Germline V gene lookup returns CDR1 SGHTA and CDR2 FQGNSA. The CDR3: CASSGGPGTEAFF. The CDR3 nucleotides read TGTGCCAGCAGCGGGGGTCCGGGCACTGAAGCTTTCTTT.

The chain is built from TRBV11-2 and TRBJ2-3; the D is unclear. Trimming took off 3 bases at V and 0 bases at J, with 7 bases between the two ends. The CDR3 is 14 residues long. CDR1 SGHAT and CDR2 FQNNGV come from the germline V gene. CDR3 nucleotide sequence: TGTGCCAGCAGCTTCGGGCTGAGCACAGATACGCAGTATTTT. As protein: CASSFGLSTDTQYF.

The chain employs TRBV30 and TRBJ1-4; D is undetermined. This CDR3 region has 14 residues. Per the germline V gene, CDR1 is GTSNPN and CDR2 is SVGIG (reference sequence). Trimming stripped 5 bases from V and 5 bases from J, with 15 bases between. CDR3 loop: CAWARWSENEKLFF. CDR3 DNA: TGTGCCTGGGCTCGTTGGAGTGAGAATGAAAAACTGTTTTTT.

The chain uses TRBV21-1 and TRBJ2-7. TRBV21-1 corresponds to a pseudogene. This CDR3 contains 14 residues. This chain's CDR3 is CASSICRVIHEQYF. CDR3 nucleotides: TGTGCCAGCAGCATTTGTAGGGTGATCCACGAGCAGTACTTC.

As for this clone: The sample carries other DNA sequences with the same CDR3. The rearrangement links TRBV12-5 to TRBJ2-5; no reliable D call. The CDR3 loop spans 11 amino acids. From germline, CDR1 is LGHNT and CDR2 FRNRAP. V lost 4 bases, J lost 5 bases, and 5 bases lay in between. CDR3 amino acids: CASGSRETQYF. Here the CDR3 DNA reads TGTGCTAGTGGTTCAAGGGAGACCCAGTACTTC.

Turning to this clone: The junction and the germline gene differ at one end; a read error may be behind it. This chain links TRBV6-1 with TRBJ2-4, with 7 bases that match TRBD1. Germline V lookup: CDR1 MNHNS, CDR2 SASEGT. CDR3 length: 14 amino acids. The CDR3 region is CASRDRAGTNIQYF. CDR3 DNA: TGTGCCAGCCGTGACAGGGCAGGAACAAACATTCAGTACTTC.

This chain uses TRBV15 with TRBJ2-7; D might be TRBD1 or TRBD2, each matching 5 bases. The V gene lost 3 bases and the J gene lost 3 bases, with 12 bases spanning the gap. Germline V lookup: CDR1 LNHNV, CDR2 YYDKDF (reference sequence). The CDR3 is 14 residues long. For the CDR3, the DNA is TGTGCCACCAGCAGGGGACCAACCAACTACGAGCAGTACTTC. Translated, it gives CATSRGPTNYEQYF.

The chain carries TRBV7-8 and TRBJ1-2, with D unresolved. V was pared by 1 base and J by 0 bases, with 9 bases between. CDR1 and CDR2 from the germline V gene are SGHVS and FQNEAQ. The CDR3 totals 15 residues. CDR3 bases: TGTGCCAGCAGCTTAGGTTGGACGGCTAACTATGGCTACACCTTC. This encodes CASSLGWTANYGYTF.

V gene TRBV5-1 combines with J gene TRBJ1-1; no definite D call. The CDR3 contains 14 residues. Trimming pared 3 bases from V and 0 bases from J, leaving 9 bases between. CDR1 SGHRS and CDR2 YFSETQ come from the germline V gene. The CDR3 region is CASSSTAMNTEAFF. As DNA, the CDR3 is TGCGCCAGCAGCTCCACAGCTATGAACACTGAAGCTTTCTTT.

The rearrangement links TRBV11-1 to TRBJ2-7; a possible D gene is TRBD2 (5 bases). Germline CDR1 reads SGHAT; CDR2 reads FQDESV (reference sequence). The CDR3 is 16 residues long. V was clipped by 3 bases and J by 0 bases, with 15 bases between them. The chain's CDR3 is CASSFSPAASSYEQYF. The CDR3, as DNA: TGTGCCAGCAGCTTTTCTCCAGCGGCAAGCTCCTACGAGCAGTACTTC.

The V call is TRBV29-1, the J call TRBJ2-1, with TRBD2 as a possible D gene (5 bases). CDR1 is SQVTM, CDR2 ANQGSEA, per germline. The V end lost 6 bases, the J end lost 8 bases, and 8 bases lay between the germline ends. This CDR3 region has 10 residues. The CDR3 sequence is CSVGSDEQFF. The CDR3 nucleotides are TGCAGCGTAGGGAGCGATGAGCAGTTCTTC.

The J gene is TRBJ1-1, the V gene TRBV1. TRBV1 corresponds to a pseudogene. CDR3 length: 14 amino acids. The CDR3 bases are TGCACCACAGTAGAGGAGGGCACGAACACTGAAGCTTTCTTT. It is translated as CTTVEEGTNTEAFF.